This TCR beta chain was profiled in a study of CD8 T cells in Susac syndrome. The RNA, about 0.45 to 1 ug, was put through reverse transcription using random hexamers. Across 54 Vbeta and 13 Jbeta, TCR beta CDR3 was amplified with immunoSEQ multiplex PCR. TCRdb reprocessed the immunoSEQ multiplex PCR reads with MiXCR, giving one entry per CDR3 protein. The sample carries about 130,000 distinct CDR3 sequences, 90% to 95% recorded once. There are 17 residues in the CDR3. Germline values: CDR1 SGHTA, CDR2 FQGNSA. V lost 5 bases and J lost 4, with 24 bases in between. CD8+ and CD4+ T cells circulating in blood were sequenced for TCR beta. While CD8+ and CD4+ T cells were isolated negatively, TEMRA cells were enriched by FACS.

The receptor was isolated from a human donor with multiple sclerosis. The V call is TRBV7-2, the J call TRBJ2-7; a possible D gene is TRBD1 (6 bases). Sequenced sample: CD8+ T cells from PBMCs. CDR3 sequence: CASSPRPLTRGGYEQYF. The CDR3 nucleotides read TGTGCCAGCAGCCCTAGACCCCTGACCCGAGGGGGTTACGAGCAGTACTTC.